Shown below are 11 T cell receptor beta chains from a single sample sequenced in a study of CD8+CD57+ T cells in acquired aplastic anemia. Genomic DNA, serving as template, underwent TCR beta VDJ and CDR3 profiling. TCRdb reprocessed the reads via MiXCR and lists one record per CDR3 protein. The data hold roughly 200,000 distinct CDR3 sequences, with more than 60% observed a single time. For sequencing, patients were chosen who had shown expansion of CD8+CD57+ cells by flow cytometry. Specimen: sorted CD4+, CD8+, or CD8+CD57+ T cells (not recorded which) from PBMCs. These receptors all stem from a human donor with aplastic anemia.

The rearrangement links TRBV7-8 to TRBJ2-2; D unresolved. The CDR3 spans 11 residues. V lost 4 bases and J 6 bases, leaving 3 bases between the germline ends. Germline-derived CDR1 and CDR2 are SGHVS and FQNEAQ. The CDR3 loop is CASSSSGELFF. Here the CDR3 DNA reads TGTGCCAGCAGCTCTTCCGGGGAGCTGTTTTTT.

CDR3 loop: CASSESAGWDNSPLHF. The CDR3, as DNA: TGTGCCAGCAGTGAATCGGCAGGGTGGGATAATTCACCCCTCCACTTT. The chain has TRBV2 and TRBJ1-6, with D perhaps matching TRBD1 (5 bases). The CDR3 is made up of 16 amino acids. V gave up 2 bases and J gave up 5 bases, with 13 bases separating them. Germline loops: CDR1 SNHLY, CDR2 FYNNEI. Filled out from reference TRBV2 and TRBJ1-6, the complete variable domain reads EPEVTQTPSHQVTQMGQEVILRCVPISNHLYFYWYRQILGQKVEFLVSFYNNEISEKSEIFDDQFSVERPDGSNFTLKIRSTKLEDSAMYFCASSESAGWDNSPLHFGNGTRLTVT.

A note on this clonotype: Germline and junction disagree at one end, which may indicate a read error. The rearrangement links TRBV25-1 to TRBJ2-5; 7 bases are a match to TRBD2. There are 15 residues in the CDR3. CDR1 MGHDK and CDR2 SYGVNS come from the germline V gene. CDR3 bases: TGTGCCAGCGGTGAACCAGCGGGGAAACAAGAGACCCAGTACTTC. Amino acid sequence: CASGEPAGKQETQYF.

Only one count was recorded for this clonotype. The rearrangement links TRBV25-1 to TRBJ2-3, with 8 bases matching TRBD2. Germline trimming cut 8 bases from V and 4 bases from J; bases unmatched to any gene: 8. CDR1 is MGHDK and CDR2 is SYGVNS in the germline V gene. The CDR3 consists of 14 residues. CDR3 bases: TGTGCCAGCGCGAGCGGGGGCCCTGCAGATACGCAGTATTTT. Protein: CASASGGPADTQYF.

The V and J genes are TRBV19 and TRBJ2-3; D unclear. V lost 8 bases, J lost 0 bases, and 18 bases lay in between. The CDR3 is 16 residues long. CDR1 is LNHDA, CDR2 SQIVND, per germline (reference sequence). In nucleotides, the CDR3 is TGTGCCAGTCGCCCTTTTGGATTTCCTAGCACAGATACGCAGTATTTT. It is translated as CASRPFGFPSTDTQYF.

The chain couples TRBV24-1 to TRBJ1-2; maybe TRBD1 (5 bases). The germline V and J ends were trimmed by 7 bases and 2 bases, with 13 bases remaining between them. The CDR3 is 14 amino acids. CDR1 KGHDR and CDR2 SFDVKD come from the germline V gene. The CDR3 here is CATRGEGRNYGYTF. The CDR3 coding sequence is TGTGCCACCAGAGGGGAAGGGCGGAACTATGGCTACACCTTC.

This chain connects TRBV10-3 to TRBJ1-5, with 9 nucleotides matching TRBD1. The V gene end was trimmed by 10 bases and the J gene end by 7 bases; junction bases not matched to a gene: 20. The CDR3 totals 17 residues. Germline CDR1 ENHRY, CDR2 SYGVKD. The CDR3 DNA is TGTGCCAGCATCCAAGACAGGACAGGGGTAATAAAGCAGCCCCAGCATTTT. Translated: CASIQDRTGVIKQPQHF.

The V gene is TRBV12-5, the J gene TRBJ1-4, with 10 positions matching TRBD1. The V segment lost 1 base and the J segment 5 bases; nucleotides outside the gene matches: 7. Germline V gives CDR1 LGHNT, CDR2 FRNRAP. The CDR3 covers 17 residues. CDR3 region: CASGLADRGAPNEKLFF. CDR3 in DNA: TGTGCTAGTGGTTTGGCGGACAGGGGGGCGCCCAATGAAAAACTGTTTTTT.

CDR3 protein: CASSLDPPSGGTDTQYF. The CDR3 nucleotides read TGTGCCAGCAGCTTAGACCCTCCTAGCGGGGGCACAGATACGCAGTATTTT. The genes are TRBV7-9 and TRBJ2-3; 9 nucleotides match TRBD2. V gave up 1 base and J gave up 1 base; unmatched junction bases: 6. Germline V gives CDR1 SEHNR, CDR2 FQNEAQ (reference sequence). The CDR3 runs 17 residues.

This clonotype was seen repeatedly, ten times or more. The genes are TRBV12-5 and TRBJ2-7; D gene unclear. The CDR3 contains 11 residues. The germline CDR1 and CDR2 sequences are LGHNT and FRNRAP. Deletions cut 7 bases from V and 5 bases from J, with 9 bases between. The DNA of the CDR3 is TGTGCTAGTGCCCTCGGCGACGAGCAGTACTTC. Protein sequence: CASALGDEQYF.

The rearrangement joins TRBV7-9 to TRBJ2-7; D remains ambiguous. Trimming took off 2 bases at V and 5 bases at J, with 7 bases between the two ends. The CDR3 covers 12 residues. Germline lookup yields CDR1 SEHNR and CDR2 FQNEAQ (reference sequence). The CDR3 DNA reads as TGTGCCAGCAGCTTAACTGGGGACGAGCAGTACTTC. Its protein product is CASSLTGDEQYF.